The rows below give T cell receptor beta chains drawn from one sample of a study of CD8+ T cells in alopecia areata. Sequencing used immunoSEQ multiplex PCR; TCRdb keeps in-frame clones, though not all of them. The sample records 42,000 or so clones, more than 90% being singletons. The sequencing here drew on CD8+ T cells sorted from blood, taken at week 24, from a patient treated with tofacitinib. These receptor sequences come from a human donor with alopecia areata. Each CDR3 is given with its conserved first and last residue. The order of the fields is V gene, D gene, clone size, J gene, CDR3 DNA, CDR3 protein. The D gene is left open where the match is weak. For some rows the clone size is stated as once, few or many, or as a class when expanded; others skip it.

V: TRBV11-2; D: TRBD1; size: NA; J: TRBJ1-5; DNA: TGTGCCAGCAGCCTAGACAGGGGAAACAATCAGCCCCAGCATTTT; CDR3: CASSLDRGNNQPQHF
V: TRBV6-6; D: TRBD1; size: NA; J: TRBJ2-1; DNA: TGTGCCAGTATGACAGGGGACAATGAGCAGTTCTTC; CDR3: CASMTGDNEQFF
V: TRBV6-5; D: NA; size: NA; J: TRBJ2-1; DNA: TGTGCCAGCGGACGGACGGGTTCCATTGAGCAGTTCTTC; CDR3: CASGRTGSIEQFF
V: TRBV28; D: NA; size: NA; J: TRBJ2-7; DNA: TGTGCCAGCAGTTTGGCAGGGACCTACGAGCAGTACTTC; CDR3: CASSLAGTYEQYF
V: TRBV30; D: NA; size: NA; J: TRBJ2-7; DNA: TGTGCCTGGAGTAGGGACGAGCAGTACTTC; CDR3: CAWSRDEQYF
V: TRBV27; D: TRBD2; size: NA; J: TRBJ2-3; DNA: TGTGCCAGCAGTTTGGCGGGGGGACTCTTCGCAGATACGCAGTATTTT; CDR3: CASSLAGGLFADTQYF
V: TRBV7-9; D: TRBD1; size: NA; J: TRBJ2-1; DNA: TGTGCCAGCAGCCCCCGGGACAGGGGGATTGAGCAGTTCTTC; CDR3: CASSPRDRGIEQFF
V: TRBV28; D: NA; size: NA; J: TRBJ2-1; DNA: TGTGCCAGCAGTGTATACCGGGAGAACAATGAGCAGTTCTTC; CDR3: CASSVYRENNEQFF
V: TRBV30; D: TRBD1; size: NA; J: TRBJ2-7; DNA: TGTGCCTGGAGTTACAGGGGGCCTGCCTACGAGCAGTACTTC; CDR3: CAWSYRGPAYEQYF
V: TRBV7-9; D: TRBD2; size: NA; J: TRBJ2-5; DNA: TGTGCCAGCAGCTTAGCGCTAGCGGGGGCTATCCAAGAGACCCAGTACTTC; CDR3: CASSLALAGAIQETQYF
V: TRBV27; D: NA; size: NA; J: TRBJ2-3; DNA: TGTGCCAGCAGAGCCCTGGCGGGGATCCCAGATACGCAGTATTTT; CDR3: CASRALAGIPDTQYF
V: TRBV6-5; D: NA; size: once; J: TRBJ2-7; DNA: TGTGCCAGCAGTTACTCACTGGCGGACTACCTTTACGAGCAGTACTTC; CDR3: CASSYSLADYLYEQYF
V: TRBV7-9; D: NA; size: NA; J: TRBJ2-7; DNA: TGTGCCAGCAGCCCGCCAGCCTCCTACGAGCAGTACTTC; CDR3: CASSPPASYEQYF
V: TRBV7-9; D: NA; size: NA; J: TRBJ2-1; DNA: TGTGCCATCATAGACAGGACCAGGGGGGATGAGCAGTTCTTC; CDR3: CAIIDRTRGDEQFF
V: TRBV28; D: NA; size: NA; J: TRBJ2-1; DNA: TGTGCCAGCTTGCCGAGCTGGGACACTGCCTACAATGAGCAGTTCTTC; CDR3: CASLPSWDTAYNEQFF
V: TRBV7-2; D: NA; size: NA; J: TRBJ2-1; DNA: TGTGCCAGCAGCTTTATCCGGACCCAGCAGTTCTTC; CDR3: CASSFIRTQQFF
V: TRBV29-1; D: NA; size: NA; J: TRBJ2-1; DNA: TGCAGCGTTGAGGCGGGGGACAGGTACAATGAGCAGTTCTTC; CDR3: CSVEAGDRYNEQFF
V: TRBV13; D: NA; size: once; J: TRBJ2-1; DNA: TGTGCCAGCAGCTTAGTGCAGGGTAGGAATAATGAGCAGTTCTTC; CDR3: CASSLVQGRNNEQFF
V: TRBV5-1; D: NA; size: once; J: TRBJ2-7; DNA: TGCGCCAGCAGTTGGGGGGCAGGGAATTCCTACGAGCAGTACTTC; CDR3: CASSWGAGNSYEQYF
V: TRBV6-1; D: NA; size: once; J: TRBJ2-7; DNA: TGTGCCAGCCGGGACGGCTACGAGCAGTACTTC; CDR3: CASRDGYEQYF
V: TRBV6-5; D: NA; size: NA; J: TRBJ2-4; DNA: TGTGCCAGCAGTTACCGAAACATTCAGTACTTC; CDR3: CASSYRNIQYF
V: TRBV29-1; D: NA; size: NA; J: TRBJ2-2; DNA: TGCAGCGTTGAAGATCTACATCGTTCCGGCGGGGAGCTGTTTTTT; CDR3: CSVEDLHRSGGELFF
V: TRBV15; D: NA; size: NA; J: TRBJ2-6; DNA: TGTGCCACCAGCAGAGATCAGAGGTCTGGGGCCAACGTCCTGACTTTC; CDR3: CATSRDQRSGANVLTF
V: TRBV29-1; D: NA; size: NA; J: TRBJ2-7; DNA: TGCAGCGTTAACAGCGAACTCCCCTACGAGCAGTACTTC; CDR3: CSVNSELPYEQYF
V: TRBV7-8; D: TRBD2; size: NA; J: TRBJ2-5; DNA: TGTGCCAGCAGCCTAAGCGGGGGGGATCAAGAGACCCAGTACTTC; CDR3: CASSLSGGDQETQYF
V: TRBV6-5; D: NA; size: NA; J: TRBJ2-5; DNA: TGTGCCAGCAGTTACTCTGCCAATGAAGAGACCCAGTACTTC; CDR3: CASSYSANEETQYF
V: TRBV5-1; D: NA; size: NA; J: TRBJ1-1; DNA: TGCGCCAGCAGCTTCCGCAGCCTGAACACTGAAGCTTTCTTT; CDR3: CASSFRSLNTEAFF
V: TRBV15; D: NA; size: NA; J: TRBJ2-1; DNA: TGTGCCACCAGCAGAGAAAGGGGCAATGAGCAGTTCTTC; CDR3: CATSRERGNEQFF
V: TRBV7-9; D: NA; size: NA; J: TRBJ2-7; DNA: TGTGCCAGCAGCTTTGGGGGTAAGCCCTACGAGCAGTACTTC; CDR3: CASSFGGKPYEQYF
V: TRBV5-1; D: TRBD1; size: NA; J: TRBJ2-7; DNA: TGCGCCAGCAGCTTGGGACAGGGAAGGGACGAGCAGTACTTC; CDR3: CASSLGQGRDEQYF
V: TRBV27; D: TRBD2; size: NA; J: TRBJ2-3; DNA: TGTGCCAGCAGTTTAAACGGGGGGGTAAGCACAGATACGCAGTATTTT; CDR3: CASSLNGGVSTDTQYF
V: TRBV4-3; D: NA; size: once; J: TRBJ2-3; DNA: TGCGCCAGCAGCCAAGCTCACCGCGGGGTTAGGGATACGCAGTATTTT; CDR3: CASSQAHRGVRDTQYF
V: TRBV4-2; D: NA; size: NA; J: TRBJ2-6; DNA: TGTGCCAGCAACCTACACGACTCTGGGGCCAACGTCCTGACTTTC; CDR3: CASNLHDSGANVLTF
V: TRBV29-1; D: TRBD1; size: NA; J: TRBJ2-2; DNA: TGCAGCGTTGAAGAAGCGCTGGGACAGGGGACCGGGGAGCTGTTTTTT; CDR3: CSVEEALGQGTGELFF
V: TRBV9; D: TRBD1; size: NA; J: TRBJ2-1; DNA: TGTGCCAGCAGCGCGATAGGGACAGGGGCCGGGTCCTACAATGAGCAGTTCTTC; CDR3: CASSAIGTGAGSYNEQFF
V: TRBV28; D: NA; size: NA; J: TRBJ2-7; DNA: TGTGCCAGCAGGGAATCTGTCTACGAGCAGTACTTC; CDR3: CASRESVYEQYF
V: TRBV5-1; D: NA; size: NA; J: TRBJ1-1; DNA: TGCGCCAGCGGAGACAGCGTACGGACTGAAGCTTTCTTT; CDR3: CASGDSVRTEAFF
V: TRBV5-6; D: TRBD2; size: NA; J: TRBJ2-7; DNA: TGTGCCAGCAGCTCTGGACTAGCCTCCTACGAGCAGTACTTC; CDR3: CASSSGLASYEQYF
V: TRBV29-1; D: NA; size: NA; J: TRBJ2-1; DNA: TGCAGCGTTGAAGCCCGCAATGAGCAGTTCTTC; CDR3: CSVEARNEQFF
V: TRBV29-1; D: TRBD2; size: NA; J: TRBJ2-3; DNA: TGCAGCGTTGAAACTAGCGAGCGGGGGGACCGGGTGCAGTATTTT; CDR3: CSVETSERGDRVQYF
V: TRBV11-2; D: NA; size: NA; J: TRBJ1-5; DNA: TGTGCCAGCAGCTTAGACGACAGTTATAGCAATCAGCCCCAGCATTTT; CDR3: CASSLDDSYSNQPQHF
V: TRBV30; D: NA; size: NA; J: TRBJ2-3; DNA: TGTGCTTGGGGGAGTACTAGCACAGATACGCAGTATTTT; CDR3: CAWGSTSTDTQYF
V: TRBV6-5; D: NA; size: NA; J: TRBJ2-7; DNA: TGTGCCAGCAGTTACCCGAGCTCCTACGAGCAGTACTTC; CDR3: CASSYPSSYEQYF
V: TRBV6-4; D: TRBD2; size: few; J: TRBJ2-3; DNA: TGTGCCAGCAGTGAGCGGGGGGGCACAGATACGCAGTATTTT; CDR3: CASSERGGTDTQYF
V: TRBV14; D: TRBD2; size: NA; J: TRBJ2-7; DNA: TGTGCCAGCAGCCACGCTAGCGGGGGGACCGCCTACGAGCAGTACTTC; CDR3: CASSHASGGTAYEQYF
V: TRBV19; D: NA; size: NA; J: TRBJ2-1; DNA: TGTGCCAGTAGTTTAGGACCGTACAATGAGCAGTTCTTC; CDR3: CASSLGPYNEQFF
V: TRBV27; D: NA; size: NA; J: TRBJ1-5; DNA: TGTGCCAGTAACCCCCTGGGGGGAGGCAATCAGCCCCAGCATTTT; CDR3: CASNPLGGGNQPQHF
V: TRBV27; D: TRBD2; size: NA; J: TRBJ2-3; DNA: TGTGCCAGCAGTTTGGGGGGGGATACGCAGTATTTT; CDR3: CASSLGGDTQYF
V: TRBV4-3; D: NA; size: medium-sized; J: TRBJ2-6; DNA: TGCGCCAGCAGCCAAGTGGGACCCTCTGGGGCCAACGTCCTGACTTTC; CDR3: CASSQVGPSGANVLTF
V: TRBV19; D: NA; size: NA; J: TRBJ2-7; DNA: TGTGCCAGTAGTATGATGGGGGCGTTAAACCTCGAGCAGTACTTC; CDR3: CASSMMGALNLEQYF
V: TRBV7-9; D: NA; size: NA; J: TRBJ1-1; DNA: TGTGCCAGCAGCTTAGGGGCCAGTGAAGCTTTCTTT; CDR3: CASSLGASEAFF
V: TRBV29-1; D: NA; size: NA; J: TRBJ2-1; DNA: TGCAGCGGCTACCTTGGGGGTTACAATGAGCAGTTCTTC; CDR3: CSGYLGGYNEQFF
V: TRBV30; D: TRBD1; size: NA; J: TRBJ2-2; DNA: TGTGCCTGGGACAGGGGGGAGTTGAACACCGGGGAGCTGTTTTTT; CDR3: CAWDRGELNTGELFF
V: TRBV7-9; D: NA; size: few; J: TRBJ2-4; DNA: TGTGCCAGCAGCACTACCATGGGGTACATTCAGTACTTC; CDR3: CASSTTMGYIQYF
V: TRBV7-9; D: NA; size: NA; J: TRBJ2-7; DNA: TGTGCCAGCAGAAGTAGCTCCTACGAGCAGTACTTC; CDR3: CASRSSSYEQYF